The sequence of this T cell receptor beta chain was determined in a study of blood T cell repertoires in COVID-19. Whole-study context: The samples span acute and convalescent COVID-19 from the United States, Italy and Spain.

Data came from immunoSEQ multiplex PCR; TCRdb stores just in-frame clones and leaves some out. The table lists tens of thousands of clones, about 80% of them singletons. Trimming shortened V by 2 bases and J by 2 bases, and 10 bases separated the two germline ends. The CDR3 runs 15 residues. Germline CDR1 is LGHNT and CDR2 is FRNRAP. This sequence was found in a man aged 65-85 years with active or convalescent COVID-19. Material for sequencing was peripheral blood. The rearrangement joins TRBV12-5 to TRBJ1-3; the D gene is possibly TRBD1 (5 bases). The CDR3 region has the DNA TGTGCTAGTGGTTTGTGGGGCGACCCTGGAAACACCATATATTTT. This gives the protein CASGLWGDPGNTIYF.